This TCR beta chain came from a study of blood T cell repertoires in COVID-19. About the research overall: The samples span acute and convalescent COVID-19 from the United States, Italy and Spain. In each case, the material was cDNA or gDNA derived from T cells, B-cell-depleted T cells, or PBMCs.

As originally analysed: Amplification of reference gene primers provided the estimated nucleated cell counts. Libraries were prepared by immunoSEQ multiplex PCR; TCRdb keeps only in-frame clonotypes and omits some of them. The V and J calls and clone size come from that table; D and trimming were worked out from the DNA. The sample shows 180,000 or so clones, around 80% of them seen only once. Seattle patient enrollment occurred during active infection, with longitudinal follow-up thereafter. The specimen was peripheral blood. This receptor was identified in a woman at least 80 years old with COVID-19, enrolled during active disease.

The CDR3 DNA sequence: TGTGCCAGTAGTCGCCTTGATAGGAACACTGAAGCTTTCTTT. Its protein is CASSRLDRNTEAFF. The chain links TRBV19 to TRBJ1-1; D call uncertain. The CDR3 is made up of 14 amino acids. The germline V gene has CDR1 LNHDA and CDR2 SQIVND (reference sequence). Trimming left V 5 bases short and J 1 base short, with 11 bases between. Full variable domain (remainder filled in from reference TRBV19 and TRBJ1-1): DGGITQSPKYLFRKEGQNVTLSCEQNLNHDAMYWYRQDPGQGLRLIYYSQIVNDFQKGDIAEGYSVSREKKESFPLTVTSAQKNPTAFYLCASSRLDRNTEAFFGQGTRLTVV.